The following is a T cell receptor (beta chain) sequence with its context. Its matching antigen is unknown. The data stem from a study of cytomegalovirus exposure and HLA in healthy donors. About the research overall: Earlier findings included over 90 million unique TCR beta sequences obtained from about 179 million T cells.

Likely unrecorded immune exposures existed in these nominally healthy donors. Findings and limits, study-wide: The authors judged a highly shared variant cluster likely a sequencing artifact.

The germline gives CDR1 WNHNN, CDR2 SYGVQD (reference sequence). The CDR3 spans 15 residues. The V end lost 4 bases, the J end lost 7 bases, and 20 bases lay between the germline ends. The PCR made use of 60 Vbeta and 13 Jbeta primers. Sequencing used immunoSEQ multiplex PCR; TCRdb keeps in-frame clones, though not all of them. The sample comprises about 120,000 clones, about three quarters of which are singletons, and roughly 2.6% rests with the top ten. Specimen: PBMCs. The V call is TRBV10-1, the J call TRBJ2-7, with TRBD1 as a possible D gene (6 bases). This sequence was found in a female donor in good health and CMV-seronegative. The CDR3 nucleotides read TGCGCCAGCAGTGGGGGGTCCAGGGGAACGGAGGAGCAGTACTTC. Translating gives CASSGGSRGTEEQYF.